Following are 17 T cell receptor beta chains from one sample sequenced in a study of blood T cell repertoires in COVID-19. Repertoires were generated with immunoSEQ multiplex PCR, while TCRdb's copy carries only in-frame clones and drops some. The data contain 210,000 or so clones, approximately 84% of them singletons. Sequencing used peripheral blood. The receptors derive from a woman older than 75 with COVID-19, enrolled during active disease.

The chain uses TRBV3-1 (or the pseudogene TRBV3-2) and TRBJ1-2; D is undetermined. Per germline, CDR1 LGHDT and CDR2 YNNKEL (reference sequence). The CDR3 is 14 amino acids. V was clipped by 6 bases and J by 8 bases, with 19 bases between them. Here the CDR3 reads CASRPTEGFRGYTF. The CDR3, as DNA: TGTGCCAGCAGGCCAACCGAGGGTTTTCGGGGCTACACCTTC.

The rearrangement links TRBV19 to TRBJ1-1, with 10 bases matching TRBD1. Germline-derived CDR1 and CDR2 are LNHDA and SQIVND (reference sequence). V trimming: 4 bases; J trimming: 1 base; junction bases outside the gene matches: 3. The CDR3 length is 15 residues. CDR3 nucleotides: TGTGCCAGTAGTAGGGGACAGGGGACGAACACTGAAGCTTTCTTT. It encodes CASSRGQGTNTEAFF.

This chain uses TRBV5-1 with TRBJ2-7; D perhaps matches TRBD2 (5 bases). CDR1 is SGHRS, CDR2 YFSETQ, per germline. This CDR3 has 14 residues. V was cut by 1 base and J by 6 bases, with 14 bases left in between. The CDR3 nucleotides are TGCGCCAGCAGCTTGATCGAAGGAGGTTCCGAGCAGTACTTC. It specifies CASSLIEGGSEQYF.

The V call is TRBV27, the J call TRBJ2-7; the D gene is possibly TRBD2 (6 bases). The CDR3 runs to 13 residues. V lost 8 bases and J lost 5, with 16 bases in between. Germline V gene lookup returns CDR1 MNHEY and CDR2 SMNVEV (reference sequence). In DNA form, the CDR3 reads TGTGCCAGCTGCCGCGGGGTGTGGGACGAGCAGTACTTC. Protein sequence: CASCRGVWDEQYF.

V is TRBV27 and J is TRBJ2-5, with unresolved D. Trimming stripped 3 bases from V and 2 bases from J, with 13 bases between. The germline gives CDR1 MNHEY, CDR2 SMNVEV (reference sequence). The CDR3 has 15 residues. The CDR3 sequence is CASSFYVGRQETQYF. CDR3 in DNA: TGTGCCAGCAGTTTTTATGTGGGCAGGCAAGAGACCCAGTACTTC.

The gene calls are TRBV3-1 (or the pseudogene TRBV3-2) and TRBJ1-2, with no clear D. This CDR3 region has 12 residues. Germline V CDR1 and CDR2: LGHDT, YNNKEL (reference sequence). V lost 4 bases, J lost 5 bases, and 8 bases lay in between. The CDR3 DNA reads TGTGCCAGCAGCCTTTATGAGTATGGCTACACCTTC. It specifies CASSLYEYGYTF.

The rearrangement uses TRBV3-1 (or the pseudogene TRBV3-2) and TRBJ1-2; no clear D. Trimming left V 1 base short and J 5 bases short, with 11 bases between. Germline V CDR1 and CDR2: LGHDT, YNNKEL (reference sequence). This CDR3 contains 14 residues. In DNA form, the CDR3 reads TGTGCCAGCAGCCAAGTTTCGGGGAGGTATGGCTACACCTTC. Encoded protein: CASSQVSGRYGYTF.

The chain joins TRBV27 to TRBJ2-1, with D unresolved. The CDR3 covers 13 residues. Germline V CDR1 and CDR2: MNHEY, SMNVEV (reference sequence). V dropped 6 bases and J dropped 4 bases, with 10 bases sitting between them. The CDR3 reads CASRLIGYNEQFF. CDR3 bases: TGTGCCAGCAGGCTCATCGGGTACAATGAGCAGTTCTTC.

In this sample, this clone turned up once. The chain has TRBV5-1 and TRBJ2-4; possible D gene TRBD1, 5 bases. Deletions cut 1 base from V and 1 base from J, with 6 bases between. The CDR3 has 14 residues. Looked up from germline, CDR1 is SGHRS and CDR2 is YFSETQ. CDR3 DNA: TGCGCCAGCAGCTTGCAGGGCGCCAAAAACATTCAGTACTTC. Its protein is CASSLQGAKNIQYF.

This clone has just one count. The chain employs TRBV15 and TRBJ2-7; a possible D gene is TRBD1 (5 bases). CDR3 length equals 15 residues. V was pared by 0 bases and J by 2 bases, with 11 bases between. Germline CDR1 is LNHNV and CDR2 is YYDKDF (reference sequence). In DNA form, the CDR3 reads TGTGCCACCAGCAGAGACCGGACGACAGCCTACGAGCAGTACTTC. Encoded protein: CATSRDRTTAYEQYF.

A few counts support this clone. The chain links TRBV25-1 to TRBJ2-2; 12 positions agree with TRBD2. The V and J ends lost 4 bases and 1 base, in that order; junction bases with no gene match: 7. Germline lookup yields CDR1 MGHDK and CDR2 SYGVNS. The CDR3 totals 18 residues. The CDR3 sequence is CASSAPLGLAGNTGELFF. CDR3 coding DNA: TGTGCCAGCAGTGCCCCACTGGGACTAGCGGGGAACACCGGGGAGCTGTTTTTT.

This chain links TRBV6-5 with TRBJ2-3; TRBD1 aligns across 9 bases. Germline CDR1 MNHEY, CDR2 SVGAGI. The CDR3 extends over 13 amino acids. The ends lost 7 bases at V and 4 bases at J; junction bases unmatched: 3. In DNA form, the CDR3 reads TGTGCCAGCAACAGGGGGCAGGCAGATACGCAGTATTTT. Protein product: CASNRGQADTQYF.

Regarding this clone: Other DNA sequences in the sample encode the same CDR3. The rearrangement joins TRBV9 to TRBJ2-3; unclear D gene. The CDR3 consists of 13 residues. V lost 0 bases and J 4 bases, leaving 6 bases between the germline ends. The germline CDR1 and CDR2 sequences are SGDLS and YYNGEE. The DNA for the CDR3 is TGTGCCAGCAGCGTAGCGGGTGCAGATACGCAGTATTTT. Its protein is CASSVAGADTQYF.

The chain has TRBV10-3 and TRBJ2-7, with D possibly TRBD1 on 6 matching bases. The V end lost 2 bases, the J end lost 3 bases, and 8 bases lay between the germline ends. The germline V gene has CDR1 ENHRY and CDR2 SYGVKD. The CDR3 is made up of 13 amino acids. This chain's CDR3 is CAISEAGVYEQYF. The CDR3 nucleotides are TGTGCCATCAGTGAGGCAGGGGTCTACGAGCAGTACTTC.

DNA for the CDR3: TGTGCCAGCCAGAGGAGGGAGGGGGTCACAGATACGCAGTATTTT. It yields the protein CASQRREGVTDTQYF. V gene TRBV6-5 combines with J gene TRBJ2-3, with D perhaps matching TRBD2 (7 bases). Per germline, CDR1 MNHEY and CDR2 SVGAGI. The CDR3 spans 15 residues. Deletions cut 8 bases from V and 2 bases from J, with 17 bases between.

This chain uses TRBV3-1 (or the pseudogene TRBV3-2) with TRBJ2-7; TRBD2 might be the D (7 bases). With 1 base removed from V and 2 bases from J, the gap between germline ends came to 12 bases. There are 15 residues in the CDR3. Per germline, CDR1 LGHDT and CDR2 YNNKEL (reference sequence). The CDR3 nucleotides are TGTGCCAGCAGCCAAGGAGGGGGGGCCGCCTACGAGCAGTACTTC. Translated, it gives CASSQGGGAAYEQYF.

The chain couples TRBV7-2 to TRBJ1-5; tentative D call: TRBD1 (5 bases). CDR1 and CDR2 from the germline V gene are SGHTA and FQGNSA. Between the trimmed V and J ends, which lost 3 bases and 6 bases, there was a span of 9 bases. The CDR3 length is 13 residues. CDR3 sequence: CASSFPGGQPQHF. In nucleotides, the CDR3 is TGTGCCAGCAGCTTTCCGGGGGGTCAGCCCCAGCATTTT.